This T cell receptor (beta chain) was captured in a study of blood T cell repertoires in COVID-19. As for the study in general: PBMCs, B-cell-depleted T cells, or T cells were the source of the cDNA or gDNA that made up the material.

Looked up from germline, CDR1 is MDHEN and CDR2 is SYDVKM. Trimming pared 3 bases from V and 4 bases from J, leaving 9 bases between. The CDR3 totals 13 residues. In the source study's methods: Amplification with reference gene primers provided the estimates of nucleated cell counts. Here immunoSEQ multiplex PCR was the method, and the copy in TCRdb shows in-frame clones only, minus some. V, J and clone size derive from that table, while D and trimming were established from the DNA sequence. The sample holds over 200,000 clones, 75% to 90% seen once. Specimen: peripheral blood. The source is a man in his forties with acute or convalescent COVID-19. The genes are TRBV28 and TRBJ1-2; D is ambiguous. In DNA form, the CDR3 reads TGTGCCAGCAGTTTGGGCGAGGGCTATGGCTACACCTTC. Amino acid sequence: CASSLGEGYGYTF.